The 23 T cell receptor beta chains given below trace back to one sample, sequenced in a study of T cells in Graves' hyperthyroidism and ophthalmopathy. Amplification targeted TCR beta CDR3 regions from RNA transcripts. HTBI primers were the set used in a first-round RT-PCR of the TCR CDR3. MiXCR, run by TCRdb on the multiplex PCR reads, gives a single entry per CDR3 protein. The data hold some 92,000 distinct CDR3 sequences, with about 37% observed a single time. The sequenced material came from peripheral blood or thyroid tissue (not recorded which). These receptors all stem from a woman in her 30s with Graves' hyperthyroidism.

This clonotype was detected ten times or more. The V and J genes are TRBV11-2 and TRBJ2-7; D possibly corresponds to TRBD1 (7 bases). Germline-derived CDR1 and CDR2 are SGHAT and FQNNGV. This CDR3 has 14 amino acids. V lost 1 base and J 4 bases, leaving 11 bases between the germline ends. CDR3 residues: CASSLGGTDYEQYF. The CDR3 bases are TGTGCCAGCAGCTTAGGCGGGACAGATTACGAGCAGTACTTC. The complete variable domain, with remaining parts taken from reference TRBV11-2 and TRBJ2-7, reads EAGVAQSPRYKIIEKRQSVAFWCNPISGHATLYWYQQILGQGPKLLIQFQNNGVVDDSQLPKDRFSAERLKGVDSTLKIQPAKLEDSAVYLCASSLGGTDYEQYFGPGTRLTVT.

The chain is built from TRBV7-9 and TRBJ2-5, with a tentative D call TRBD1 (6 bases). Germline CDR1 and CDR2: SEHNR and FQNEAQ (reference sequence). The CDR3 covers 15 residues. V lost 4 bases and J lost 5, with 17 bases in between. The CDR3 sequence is CASSSTGFAGETQYF. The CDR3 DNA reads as TGTGCCAGCAGCTCCACAGGGTTCGCCGGGGAGACCCAGTACTTC.

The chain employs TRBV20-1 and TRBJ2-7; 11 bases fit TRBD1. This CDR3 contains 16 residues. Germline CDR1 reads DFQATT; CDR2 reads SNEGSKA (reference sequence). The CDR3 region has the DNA TGCAGAAGCTCACCCGGGACAGGGGGTTCATCCTACGAGCAGTACTTC. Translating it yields CRSSPGTGGSSYEQYF.

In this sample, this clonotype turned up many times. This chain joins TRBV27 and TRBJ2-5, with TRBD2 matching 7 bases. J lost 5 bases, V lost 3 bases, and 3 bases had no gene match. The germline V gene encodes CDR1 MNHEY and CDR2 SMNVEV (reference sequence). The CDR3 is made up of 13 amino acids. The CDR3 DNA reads TGTGCCAGCAGTTTGGACGGGGGGGAGACCCAGTACTTC. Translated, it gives CASSLDGGETQYF.

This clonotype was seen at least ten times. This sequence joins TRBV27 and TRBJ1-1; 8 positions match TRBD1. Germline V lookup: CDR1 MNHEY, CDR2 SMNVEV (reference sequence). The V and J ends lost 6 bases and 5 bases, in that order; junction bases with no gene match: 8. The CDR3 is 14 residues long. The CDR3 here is CASRPGQGGTEAFF. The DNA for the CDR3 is TGTGCCAGCAGGCCCGGACAGGGTGGGACTGAAGCTTTCTTT.

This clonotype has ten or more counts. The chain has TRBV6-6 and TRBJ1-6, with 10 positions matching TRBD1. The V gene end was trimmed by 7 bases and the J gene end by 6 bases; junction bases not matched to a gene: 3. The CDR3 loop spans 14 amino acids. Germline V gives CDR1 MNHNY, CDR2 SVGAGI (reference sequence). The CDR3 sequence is CASNRDRGNSPLHF. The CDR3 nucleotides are TGTGCCAGCAACCGGGACAGGGGTAATTCACCCCTCCACTTT.

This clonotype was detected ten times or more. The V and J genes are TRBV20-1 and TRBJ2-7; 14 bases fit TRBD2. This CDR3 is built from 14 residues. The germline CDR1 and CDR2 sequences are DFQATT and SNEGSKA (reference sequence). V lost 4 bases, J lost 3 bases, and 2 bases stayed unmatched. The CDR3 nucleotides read TGCAGTGCTACGGGACTAGCGGGAGTCTACGAGCAGTACTTC. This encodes CSATGLAGVYEQYF.

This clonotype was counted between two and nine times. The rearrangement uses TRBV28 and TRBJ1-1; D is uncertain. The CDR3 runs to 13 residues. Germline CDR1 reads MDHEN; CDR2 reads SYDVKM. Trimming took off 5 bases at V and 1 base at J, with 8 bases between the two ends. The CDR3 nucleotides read TGTGCCAGCAGTAACTCACGGAACACTGAAGCTTTCTTT. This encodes CASSNSRNTEAFF.

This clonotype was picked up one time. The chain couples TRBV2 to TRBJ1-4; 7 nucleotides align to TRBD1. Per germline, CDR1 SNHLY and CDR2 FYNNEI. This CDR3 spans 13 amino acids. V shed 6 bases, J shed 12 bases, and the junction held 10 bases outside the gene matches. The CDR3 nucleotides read TGTGCCAGCAGCGACAGGGAGGTAGAAGAACTGTTTTTT. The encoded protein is CASSDREVEELFF. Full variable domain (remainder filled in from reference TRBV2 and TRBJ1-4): EPEVTQTPSHQVTQMGQEVILRCVPISNHLYFYWYRQILGQKVEFLVSFYNNEISEKSEIFDDQFSVERPDGSNFTLKIRSTKLEDSAMYFCASSDREVEELFFGSGTQLSVL.

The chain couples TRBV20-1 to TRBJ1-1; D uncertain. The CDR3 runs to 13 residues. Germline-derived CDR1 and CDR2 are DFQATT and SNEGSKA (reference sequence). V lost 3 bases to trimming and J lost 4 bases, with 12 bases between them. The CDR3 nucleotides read TGCAGTGCTAGGACCAGGCCGGGCACTGAAGCTTTCTTT. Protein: CSARTRPGTEAFF.

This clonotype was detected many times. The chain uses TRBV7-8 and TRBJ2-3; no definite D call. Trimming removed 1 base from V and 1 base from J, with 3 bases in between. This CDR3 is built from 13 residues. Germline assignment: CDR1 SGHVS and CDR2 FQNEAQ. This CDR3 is CASSLDGTDTQYF. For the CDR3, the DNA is TGTGCCAGCAGCTTAGACGGCACAGATACGCAGTATTTT.

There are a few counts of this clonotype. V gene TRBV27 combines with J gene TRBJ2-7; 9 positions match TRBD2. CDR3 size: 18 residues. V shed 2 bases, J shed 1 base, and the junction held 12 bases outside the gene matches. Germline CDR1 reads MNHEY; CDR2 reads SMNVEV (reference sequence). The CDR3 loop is CASSLRGGRAKSSYEQYF. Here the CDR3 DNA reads TGTGCCAGCAGTTTACGGGGCGGGAGGGCCAAAAGTTCCTACGAGCAGTACTTC.

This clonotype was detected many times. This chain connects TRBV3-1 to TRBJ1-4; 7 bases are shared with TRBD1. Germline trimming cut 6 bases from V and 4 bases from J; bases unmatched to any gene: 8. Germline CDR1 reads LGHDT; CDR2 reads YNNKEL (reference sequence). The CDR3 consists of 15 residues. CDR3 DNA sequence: TGTGCCAGCAGTCAGATCGGGACAGTTAATGAAAAACTGTTTTTT. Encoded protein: CASSQIGTVNEKLFF.

The CDR3 loop is CSALGVTGEETQYF. In DNA form, the CDR3 reads TGCAGTGCTTTAGGGGTAACAGGGGAAGAGACCCAGTACTTC. The chain carries TRBV20-1 and TRBJ2-5, with TRBD1 identical over 7 bases. Germline V CDR1 and CDR2: DFQATT, SNEGSKA (reference sequence). Trimming removed 5 bases from V and 3 bases from J; junction bases left unmatched: 9. There are 14 residues in the CDR3.

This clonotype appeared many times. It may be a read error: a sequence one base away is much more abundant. The CDR3 nucleotides are TGCGCCAGCACCGGGACTAGCGGGAGGTACCACGAGCAGTACTTC. Residues: CASTGTSGRYHEQYF. V is TRBV10-2 and J is TRBJ2-7; 15 bases align to TRBD2. Germline V gene lookup returns CDR1 WSHSY and CDR2 SAAADI. CDR3 length equals 15 residues. Unmatched junction bases numbered 6, after V lost 7 bases and J lost 5 bases.

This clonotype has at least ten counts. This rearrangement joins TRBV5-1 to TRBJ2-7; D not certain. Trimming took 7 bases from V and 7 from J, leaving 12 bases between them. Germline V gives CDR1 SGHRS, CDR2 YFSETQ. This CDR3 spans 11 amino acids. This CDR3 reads CASRAAAEQYF. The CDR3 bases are TGCGCCAGCCGGGCCGCGGCGGAGCAGTACTTC.

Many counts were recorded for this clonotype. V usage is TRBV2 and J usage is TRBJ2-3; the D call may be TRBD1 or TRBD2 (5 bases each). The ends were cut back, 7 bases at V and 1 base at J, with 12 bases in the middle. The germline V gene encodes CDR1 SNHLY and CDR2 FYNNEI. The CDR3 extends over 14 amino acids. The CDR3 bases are TGTGCCAGCACCGAGGGACGTCGCACAGATACGCAGTATTTT. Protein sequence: CASTEGRRTDTQYF.

The CDR3 loop reads CASSIPWRTGENSPLHF. CDR3 coding DNA: TGTGCCAGTAGTATCCCTTGGAGGACAGGGGAAAATTCACCCCTCCACTTT. This chain joins TRBV19 and TRBJ1-6; 9 nucleotides line up with TRBD1. CDR1 and CDR2 (germline): LNHDA, SQIVND (reference sequence). This CDR3 spans 17 amino acids. V was pared by 3 bases and J by 7 bases, with 10 bases of the junction left unmatched.

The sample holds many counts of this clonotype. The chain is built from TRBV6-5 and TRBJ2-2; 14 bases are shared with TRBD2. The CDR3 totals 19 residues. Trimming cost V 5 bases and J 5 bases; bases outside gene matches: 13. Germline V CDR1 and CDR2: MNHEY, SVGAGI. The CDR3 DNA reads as TGTGCCAGCAGTGAAGAGGGACTAGCGGGAGTATTTGGGACCGGGGAGCTGTTTTTT. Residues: CASSEEGLAGVFGTGELFF.

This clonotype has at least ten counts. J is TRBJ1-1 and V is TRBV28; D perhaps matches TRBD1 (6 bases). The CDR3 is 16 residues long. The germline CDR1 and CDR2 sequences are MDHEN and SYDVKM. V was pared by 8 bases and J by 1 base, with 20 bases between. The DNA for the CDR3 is TGTGCCAGCGGGACGCCGGACAGCCAGACGAACACTGAAGCTTTCTTT. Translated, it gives CASGTPDSQTNTEAFF.

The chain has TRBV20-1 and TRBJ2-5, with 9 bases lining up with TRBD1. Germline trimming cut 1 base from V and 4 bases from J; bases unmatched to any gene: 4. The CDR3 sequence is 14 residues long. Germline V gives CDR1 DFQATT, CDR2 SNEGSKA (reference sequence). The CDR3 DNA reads TGCAGTGCTAGAGGTCTGGACAGGGGAGAGACCCAGTACTTC. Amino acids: CSARGLDRGETQYF.

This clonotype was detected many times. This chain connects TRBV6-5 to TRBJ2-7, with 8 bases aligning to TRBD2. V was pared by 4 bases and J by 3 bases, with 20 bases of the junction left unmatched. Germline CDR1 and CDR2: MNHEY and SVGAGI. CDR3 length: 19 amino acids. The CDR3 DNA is TGTGCCAGCAGTTCCCCCCCTCATGGATGGGCGCGGGGGGTCTACGAGCAGTACTTC. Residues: CASSSPPHGWARGVYEQYF.

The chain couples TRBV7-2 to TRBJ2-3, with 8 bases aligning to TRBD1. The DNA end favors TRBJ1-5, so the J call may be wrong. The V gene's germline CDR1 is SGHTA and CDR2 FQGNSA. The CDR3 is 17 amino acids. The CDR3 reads CASSSGGQGWETDTQHF. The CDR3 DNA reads TGTGCCAGCAGCTCCGGCGGACAGGGATGGGAAACAGATACGCAGCATTTT.